A single sample is the source of the 32 T cell receptor beta chains below, sequenced in a study of breast tumors, draining lymph nodes, adjacent tissues (dated by TCRdb to the mid-2010s). Receptor amplification or capture employed multiplex PCR. The sequencer listed for this sample is Illumina HiSeq 2000. The public reads were run again by TCRdb, first through fastp at Q25 and then through MiXCR, and only productive beta chains were kept. Rows are combined by CDR3 protein, so each entry shows the most common genes and DNA. The sample profile shows some 47,000 distinct CDR3 sequences; over 40% of them were found once. The ten top clones hold approximately 10% of the sample. Sequenced sample: breast tumor tissue. The receptors derive from a female donor with breast cancer. Some clones in this sample may be carry-over from other donors' samples.

This clonotype was seen many times. The chain carries TRBV12-3 or TRBV12-4 and TRBJ1-6, with D perhaps matching TRBD1 (5 bases). This CDR3 spans 14 amino acids. Trimming took 4 bases from V and 7 from J, leaving 11 bases between them. Here the CDR3 DNA reads TGTGCCAGCAGTTCCGGGACCCGGAATTCACCCCTCCACTTT. Translating gives CASSSGTRNSPLHF.

Within the sample, this clonotype is medium-sized. The rearrangement uses TRBV10-2 and TRBJ2-1, with TRBD2 identical over 12 bases. With 5 bases clipped from V and 3 bases from J, the junction kept 2 bases outside the gene matches. Germline V gene lookup returns CDR1 WSHSY and CDR2 SAAADI. The CDR3 spans 15 residues. The CDR3 reads CASSLLAGGYNEQFF. The DNA for the CDR3 is TGCGCCAGCAGTTTACTAGCGGGAGGCTACAATGAGCAGTTCTTC.

The rearrangement links TRBV15 to TRBJ2-1, with TRBD1 identical over 9 bases. V trimming: 4 bases; J trimming: 8 bases; junction bases outside the gene matches: 12. Per germline, CDR1 LNHNV and CDR2 YYDKDF (reference sequence). This CDR3 has 16 residues. CDR3 residues: CATSTAGTGMSDEQFF. In DNA form, the CDR3 reads TGTGCCACCAGCACAGCCGGGACAGGGATGTCCGATGAGCAGTTCTTC.

This clonotype has only a few counts. V is TRBV20-1 and J is TRBJ1-2; unclear D gene. The germline CDR1 and CDR2 sequences are DFQATT and SNEGSKA (reference sequence). V was clipped by 1 base and J by 0 bases, with 18 bases between them. This CDR3 is 17 amino acids long. The CDR3 nucleotides read TGCAGTGCTAGAGTGGCTATATTCTTATGTGCTAACTATGGCTACACCTTC. Its translation: CSARVAIFLCANYGYTF.

The table lists this clonotype with a few counts. V and J are TRBV12-3 or TRBV12-4 and TRBJ1-1, with 9 bases matching TRBD1. The ends lost 6 bases at V and 1 base at J; junction bases unmatched: 3. The length of the CDR3 is 14 residues. DNA of the CDR3: TGTGCCAGCAGAACGACAGGGGGGAACACTGAAGCTTTCTTT. Its protein is CASRTTGGNTEAFF.

To note about this clonotype: A clone one base away is much larger, so this may be a read error. The chain combines TRBV5-1 with TRBJ1-1, with D maybe TRBD1 (5 bases). Germline assignment: CDR1 SGHRS and CDR2 YFSETQ. The CDR3 consists of 13 residues. CDR3 loop: CAGSLEQATEAFF. The CDR3 DNA sequence: TGCGCCGGCAGCTTGGAACAGGCAACTGAAGCTTTCTTT.

This clonotype showed up many times. This chain connects TRBV7-2 to TRBJ2-7, with D hard to call. The CDR3 is 15 residues long. V was cut by 1 base and J by 2 bases, with 12 bases left in between. Germline V gives CDR1 SGHTA, CDR2 FQGNSA. The CDR3 reads CASSLESSGTYEQYF. In DNA, the CDR3 is TGTGCCAGCAGCTTAGAATCTTCAGGAACCTACGAGCAGTACTTC.

This clonotype appeared many times. J is TRBJ2-6 and V is TRBV20-1; D possibly corresponds to TRBD1 (6 bases). The V gene lost 0 bases and the J gene lost 0 bases, with 12 bases spanning the gap. This CDR3 is 17 amino acids long. Germline V gene data show CDR1 as DFQATT and CDR2 as SNEGSKA (reference sequence). The DNA for the CDR3 is TGCAGTGCTAGAGACCCAGGGGAGAGCTCTGGGGCCAACGTCCTGACTTTC. This codes for CSARDPGESSGANVLTF.

The sample holds many counts of this clonotype. The CDR3 here is CASSVGDSTGYFYSNYGYTF. In DNA, the CDR3 is TGTGCCAGCAGCGTAGGAGATTCGACAGGCTATTTTTATTCTAACTATGGCTACACCTTC. This chain joins TRBV9 and TRBJ1-2, with a tentative D call TRBD1 (6 bases). The CDR3 runs 20 residues. The V gene's germline CDR1 is SGDLS and CDR2 YYNGEE. The V end lost 0 bases, the J end lost 0 bases, and 24 bases lay between the germline ends.

This sequence joins TRBV6-2 or TRBV6-3 and TRBJ2-3; 13 bases agree with TRBD2. Germline values: CDR1 MNHEY, CDR2 SVGEGT. V shed 8 bases, J shed 9 bases, and the junction held 11 bases outside the gene matches. CDR3 length: 15 residues. In DNA form, the CDR3 reads TGTGCCAGCGGTGGCGGGACTAGCGGGACGGGGACGCAGTATTTT. Translation: CASGGGTSGTGTQYF.

V usage is TRBV20-1 and J usage is TRBJ2-5, with TRBD2 identical over 10 bases. The trim removed 3 bases at V and 5 bases at J, leaving 6 bases unmatched. Germline CDR1 reads DFQATT; CDR2 reads SNEGSKA (reference sequence). The CDR3 runs to 14 residues. In DNA, the CDR3 is TGCAGTGCTAGGGCTAGCGGGAGTATGGAGACCCAGTACTTC. The encoded protein is CSARASGSMETQYF.

This clonotype was seen ten or more times. This chain joins TRBV24-1 and TRBJ2-1; the match to TRBD2 covers 9 bases. Unmatched junction bases numbered 4, after V lost 5 bases and J lost 3 bases. The germline CDR1 and CDR2 sequences are KGHDR and SFDVKD. The length of the CDR3 is 15 residues. CDR3 amino acids: CATSGHSGGYNEQFF. The CDR3 DNA sequence: TGTGCCACCAGTGGACATAGCGGGGGCTACAATGAGCAGTTCTTC.

This clonotype occurred many times. This sequence joins TRBV5-1 and TRBJ1-3; 8 bases line up with TRBD1. The CDR3 is made up of 18 amino acids. CDR1 and CDR2 (germline): SGHRS, YFSETQ. The J segment lost 9 bases and the V segment lost 0 bases, leaving 17 bases of the junction unmatched. The CDR3 region has the DNA TGCGCCAGCAGCTTGGAGTCCTCCCCACAGGGGGACCGGGGCACCATATATTTT. Translating gives CASSLESSPQGDRGTIYF.

This clonotype was recorded many times. The chain joins TRBV15 to TRBJ1-5; 12 nucleotides match TRBD1. The germline CDR1 and CDR2 sequences are LNHNV and YYDKDF (reference sequence). V was clipped by 0 bases and J by 6 bases; unmatched bases: 6. The CDR3 has 17 amino acids. The chain's CDR3 is CATSRDRWDRGPQPQHF. The CDR3 DNA reads TGTGCCACCAGCAGAGATCGTTGGGACAGGGGGCCTCAGCCCCAGCATTTT.

This clonotype has ten or more counts. V usage is TRBV20-1 and J usage is TRBJ1-6; 9 bases match TRBD1. V trimming: 4 bases; J trimming: 7 bases; junction bases outside the gene matches: 11. The CDR3 has 16 amino acids. Germline assignment: CDR1 DFQATT and CDR2 SNEGSKA (reference sequence). DNA for the CDR3: TGCAGTGCTACGACTCGGACTGGACAGGGGAATTCACCCCTCCACTTT. Its protein product is CSATTRTGQGNSPLHF.

This clonotype was observed at least ten times. This chain joins TRBV6-2 or TRBV6-3 and TRBJ2-3; D ambiguous. V was trimmed by 8 bases and J by 1 base, leaving 10 bases between them. The CDR3 extends over 13 amino acids. Germline loops: CDR1 MNHEY, CDR2 SVGEGT. In DNA, the CDR3 is TGTGCCAGCCTCAAGGGCGGCACAGATACGCAGTATTTT. As protein: CASLKGGTDTQYF.

This clonotype is deemed medium-sized (0.01 to 0.1%). This CDR3 reads CASSILDSYNEQFF. The CDR3 DNA follows: TGTGCCAGCAGCATCCTGGACAGCTACAATGAGCAGTTCTTC. The J gene is TRBJ2-1, the V gene TRBV9; a weak D match, TRBD1 (6 bases). CDR3 length: 14 residues. In germline, CDR1 is SGDLS, CDR2 YYNGEE. Deletions cut 4 bases from V and 3 bases from J, with 11 bases between.

This clonotype has only a few counts. A much larger clone lies a single base off, so this may be a read error. The gene calls are TRBV3-1 and TRBJ1-2; D gene ambiguous. This CDR3 contains 14 residues. Germline CDR1 and CDR2: LGHDT and YNNKEL (reference sequence). Written as DNA, the CDR3 is TGTGCCAGCAGCCAACAGAGTTATAACTATGGCTACATCTTC. Its protein product is CASSQQSYNYGYIF.

This clonotype was observed a handful of times. The chain recombines TRBV20-1 with TRBJ2-3, with 8 bases identical to TRBD2. Looked up from germline, CDR1 is DFQATT and CDR2 is SNEGSKA (reference sequence). The V and J ends lost 3 bases and 4 bases, in that order; junction bases with no gene match: 12. The CDR3 extends over 16 amino acids. The CDR3 DNA sequence: TGCAGTGCTAGTCGATCGGCGGGAGGCCCGGCAGATACGCAGTATTTT. Translated, it gives CSASRSAGGPADTQYF.

The gene calls are TRBV12-3 or TRBV12-4 and TRBJ1-1; 7 nucleotides match TRBD1. After removal of 7 bases from V and 1 base from J, the junction contained 3 bases not matched to a gene. This CDR3 is built from 13 residues. The CDR3 region is CASTRDRNTEAFF. CDR3 nucleotide sequence: TGTGCCAGCACTCGGGACAGGAACACTGAAGCTTTCTTT.

Concerning this clonotype itself: One base away lies a much larger clone, so this may be a sequencing read error. The chain recombines TRBV6-6 with TRBJ2-7, with D uncertain. The V end was cut by 6 bases, the J end by 2 bases, with 17 bases between. This CDR3 region has 15 residues. The germline gives CDR1 MNHNY, CDR2 SVGAGI (reference sequence). CDR3 nucleotide sequence: TGTGCCAGCAGGGCCGAGGCGAGCTTCGCCTACGAGCAGTACTTC. This sequence encodes CASRAEASFAYEQYF.

Details on this clonotype: Its ends do not fully match the called genes, so a read error is possible. J is TRBJ2-7 and V is TRBV10-2; TRBD2 is a possible D gene (6 bases). The germline V gene encodes CDR1 WSHSY and CDR2 SAAADI. This CDR3 has 13 amino acids. The chain's CDR3 is CATARGDGYERYF. The CDR3 coding sequence is TGCGCCACCGCACGCGGGGATGGCTACGAGCGGTACTTC.

This chain links TRBV7-2 with TRBJ2-3; TRBD2 matches at 10 bases. Germline CDR1 and CDR2: SGHTA and FQGNSA. CDR3 length: 19 amino acids. Trimming cost V 5 bases and J 0 bases; bases outside gene matches: 14. The CDR3 here is CASSAQPSGSTESTDTQYF. As DNA, the CDR3 is TGTGCCAGCAGCGCCCAACCTAGCGGGAGCACAGAGAGCACAGATACGCAGTATTTT.

This clonotype was observed many times. The CDR3 region has the DNA TGTGCCAGTAGCGGGAGGACCCTTCAGGAGCAGTTCTTC. Translation gives CASSGRTLQEQFF. This chain links TRBV19 with TRBJ2-1; the match to TRBD2 covers 7 bases. The CDR3 has 13 residues. The germline CDR1 and CDR2 sequences are LNHDA and SQIVND (reference sequence). The V and J ends lost 6 bases and 10 bases, in that order; junction bases with no gene match: 9.

V and J are TRBV7-9 and TRBJ1-6; D is unresolved. Germline-derived CDR1 and CDR2 are SEHNR and FQNEAQ (reference sequence). This CDR3 comprises 14 residues. V lost 5 bases and J 6 bases, leaving 11 bases between the germline ends. In nucleotides, the CDR3 is TGTGCCAGCAGCCCCCCCGGGAGTAATTCACCCCTCCACTTT. Amino acids: CASSPPGSNSPLHF.

The sample holds many counts of this clonotype. The chain couples TRBV14 to TRBJ2-1; D is unclear. This CDR3 is built from 12 residues. V lost 4 bases and J 10 bases, leaving 11 bases between the germline ends. Germline loops: CDR1 SGHDN, CDR2 FVKESK. The CDR3, as DNA: TGTGCCAGCAGCCTCCTAGGCTGGGAGCAGTTCTTC. Translation: CASSLLGWEQFF.

This clonotype was detected ten times or more. This could be a read error, since a much larger clone is one nucleotide away. This chain uses TRBV7-2 with TRBJ2-3, with TRBD2 as a possible D gene (5 bases). The CDR3 has 14 residues. From germline, CDR1 is SGHTA and CDR2 FQGNSA. V lost 5 bases, J lost 3 bases, and 12 bases lay in between. The CDR3 DNA sequence: TGTGCCAGCAGCCCCATCGAGGGAACAGATACGCAGTATTTT. Protein: CASSPIEGTDTQYF.

About this clonotype itself: The CDR3 does not end in the conserved phenylalanine or tryptophan, so this is likely a read error. The chain is built from TRBV5-6 and TRBJ2-1; 12 bases map to TRBD1. CDR3 size: 22 residues. V gave up 5 bases and J gave up 6 bases; unmatched junction bases: 27. Germline-derived CDR1 and CDR2 are SGHDT and YYEEEE. This CDR3 reads CASRPGTGGRTRGRSGINEQFY. In nucleotides, the CDR3 is TGTGCCAGCAGACCCGGGACAGGGGGCAGGACGAGAGGCCGCTCAGGCATCAATGAGCAGTTCTAC.

At least ten counts were recorded for this clonotype. V and J are TRBV7-9 and TRBJ2-2; D is possibly TRBD2 (6 bases). The CDR3 spans 14 residues. Germline CDR1 and CDR2: SEHNR and FQNEAQ (reference sequence). The germline V and J ends were trimmed by 4 bases and 4 bases, with 10 bases remaining between them. CDR3 sequence (DNA): TGTGCCAGCAGCTCTGTGGGGGGCACCGGGGAGCTGTTTTTT. Translation gives CASSSVGGTGELFF.

The table lists this clonotype with many counts. This chain uses TRBV7-3 with TRBJ2-5; TRBD2 agrees at 8 bases. The germline CDR1 and CDR2 sequences are SGHTA and FQGTGA. The CDR3 has 13 residues. The V and J ends lost 5 bases and 4 bases, in that order; junction bases with no gene match: 3. The CDR3 nucleotides are TGTGCCAGCAGCCTTGGACTAGCAGAGACCCAGTACTTC. It translates to CASSLGLAETQYF.

V and J are TRBV28 and TRBJ2-3; D is possibly TRBD2 (6 bases). The CDR3 sequence is 12 residues long. V lost 6 bases and J 7 bases, leaving 11 bases between the germline ends. Germline CDR1 is MDHEN and CDR2 is SYDVKM. The CDR3 spells CASRGDSHTQYF. In DNA form, the CDR3 reads TGTGCCAGCAGGGGGGACTCACATACGCAGTATTTT.

This clonotype occurred many times. The chain recombines TRBV5-8 with TRBJ2-7, with 8 bases aligning to TRBD1. This CDR3 is 15 amino acids long. Per germline, CDR1 SGHTS and CDR2 YDEGEE. V was clipped by 3 bases and J by 5 bases; unmatched bases: 10. The CDR3 spells CASSSQTYRGDEQYF. The CDR3 region has the DNA TGTGCCAGCAGCTCACAAACCTACAGGGGGGACGAGCAGTACTTC.